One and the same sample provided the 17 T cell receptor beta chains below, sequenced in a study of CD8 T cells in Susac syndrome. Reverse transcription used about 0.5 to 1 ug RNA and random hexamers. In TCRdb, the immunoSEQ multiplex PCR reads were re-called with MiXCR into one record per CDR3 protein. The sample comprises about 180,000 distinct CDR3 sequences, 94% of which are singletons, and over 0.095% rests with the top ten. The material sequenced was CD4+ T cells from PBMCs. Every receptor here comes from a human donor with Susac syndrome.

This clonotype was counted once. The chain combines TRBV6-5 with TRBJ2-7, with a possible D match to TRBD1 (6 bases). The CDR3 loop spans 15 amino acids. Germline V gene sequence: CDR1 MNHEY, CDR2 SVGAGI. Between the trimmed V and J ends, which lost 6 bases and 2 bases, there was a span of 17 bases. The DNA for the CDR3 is TGTGCCAGCAGCCCGTTGAGACAGGCTACCTACGAGCAGTACTTC. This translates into CASSPLRQATYEQYF.

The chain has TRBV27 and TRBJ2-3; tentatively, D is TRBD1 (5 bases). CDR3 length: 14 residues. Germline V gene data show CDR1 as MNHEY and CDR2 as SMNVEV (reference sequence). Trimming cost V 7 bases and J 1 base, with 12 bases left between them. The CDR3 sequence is CASKGLEGTDTQYF. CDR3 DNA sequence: TGTGCCAGCAAGGGGTTAGAGGGCACAGATACGCAGTATTTT.

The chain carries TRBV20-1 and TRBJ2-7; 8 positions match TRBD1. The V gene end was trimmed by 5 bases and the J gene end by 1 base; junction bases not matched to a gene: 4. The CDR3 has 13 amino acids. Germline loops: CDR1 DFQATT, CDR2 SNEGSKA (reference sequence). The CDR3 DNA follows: TGCAGTGCTTTCGGACAGGGTTCCTACGAGCAGTACTTC. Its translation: CSAFGQGSYEQYF.

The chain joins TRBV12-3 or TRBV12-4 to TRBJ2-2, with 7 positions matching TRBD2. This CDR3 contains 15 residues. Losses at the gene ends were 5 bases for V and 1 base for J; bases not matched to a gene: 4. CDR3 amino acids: CASSASGKNTGELFF. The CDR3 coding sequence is TGTGCCAGCAGTGCTAGCGGCAAGAACACCGGGGAGCTGTTTTTT.

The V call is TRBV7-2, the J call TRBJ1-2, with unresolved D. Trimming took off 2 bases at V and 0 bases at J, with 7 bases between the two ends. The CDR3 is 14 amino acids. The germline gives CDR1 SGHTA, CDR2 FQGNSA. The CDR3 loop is CASSLYNTNYGYTF. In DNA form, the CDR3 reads TGTGCCAGCAGCTTATACAATACTAACTATGGCTACACCTTC.

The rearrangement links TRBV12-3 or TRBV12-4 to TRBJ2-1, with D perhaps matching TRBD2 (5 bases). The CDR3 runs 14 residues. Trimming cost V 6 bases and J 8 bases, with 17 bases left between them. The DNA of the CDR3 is TGTGCCAGCAGGGGAGACTGGGGTTCGGATGAGCAGTTCTTC. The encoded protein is CASRGDWGSDEQFF.

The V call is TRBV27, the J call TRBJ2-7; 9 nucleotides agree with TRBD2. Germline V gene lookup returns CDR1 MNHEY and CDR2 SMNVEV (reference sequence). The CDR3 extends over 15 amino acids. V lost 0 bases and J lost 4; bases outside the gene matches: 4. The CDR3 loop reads CASSLSLAGLYEQYF. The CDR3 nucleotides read TGTGCCAGCAGTTTATCGCTAGCGGGGTTGTACGAGCAGTACTTC.

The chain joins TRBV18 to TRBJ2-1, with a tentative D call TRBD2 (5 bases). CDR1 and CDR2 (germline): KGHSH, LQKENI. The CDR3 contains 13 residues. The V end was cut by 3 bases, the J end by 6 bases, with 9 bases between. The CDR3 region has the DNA TGTGCCAGCTCACCTCGGCGGGCCAATGAGCAGTTCTTC. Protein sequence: CASSPRRANEQFF.

CDR3 residues: CASSQVHRDAFF. Here the CDR3 DNA reads TGTGCCAGCAGCCAGGTCCACAGGGACGCTTTCTTT. This chain uses TRBV3-1 with TRBJ1-1; D might be TRBD1 (6 bases). The V and J ends lost 3 bases and 11 bases respectively, with 13 bases between them. CDR1 LGHDT and CDR2 YNNKEL come from the germline V gene (reference sequence). CDR3 size: 12 residues.

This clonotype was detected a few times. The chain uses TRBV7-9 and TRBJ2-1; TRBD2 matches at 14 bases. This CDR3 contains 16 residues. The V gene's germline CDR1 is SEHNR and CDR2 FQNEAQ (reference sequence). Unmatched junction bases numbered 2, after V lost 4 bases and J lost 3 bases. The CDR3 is CASSSGLAGVYNEQFF. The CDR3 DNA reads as TGTGCCAGCAGCTCGGGACTAGCGGGGGTCTACAATGAGCAGTTCTTC.

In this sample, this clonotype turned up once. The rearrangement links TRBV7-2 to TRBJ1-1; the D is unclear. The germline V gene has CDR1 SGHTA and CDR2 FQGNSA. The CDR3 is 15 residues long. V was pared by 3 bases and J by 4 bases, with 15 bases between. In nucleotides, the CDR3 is TGTGCCAGCAGCTTTGGCACGGCCGGGCCCACTGAAGCTTTCTTT. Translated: CASSFGTAGPTEAFF. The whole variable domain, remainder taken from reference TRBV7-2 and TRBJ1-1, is GAGVSQSPSNKVTEKGKDVELRCDPISGHTALYWYRQSLGQGLEFLIYFQGNSAPDKSGLPSDRFSAERTGGSVSTLTIQRTQQEDSAVYLCASSFGTAGPTEAFFGQGTRLTVV.

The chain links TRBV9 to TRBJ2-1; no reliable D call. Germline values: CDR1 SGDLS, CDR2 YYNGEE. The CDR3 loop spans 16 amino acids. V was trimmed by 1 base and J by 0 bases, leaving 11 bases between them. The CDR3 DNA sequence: TGTGCCAGCAGCGTACTTGGGATGAGCTCCTACAATGAGCAGTTCTTC. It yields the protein CASSVLGMSSYNEQFF. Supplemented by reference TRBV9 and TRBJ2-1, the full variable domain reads DSGVTQTPKHLITATGQRVTLRCSPRSGDLSVYWYQQSLDQGLQFLIQYYNGEERAKGNILERFSAQQFPDLHSELNLSSLELGDSALYFCASSVLGMSSYNEQFFGPGTRLTVL.

The CDR3 region has the DNA TGTGCCAGCGGCGGGACAACCAGGAATGAGCAGTTCTTC. As protein: CASGGTTRNEQFF. This chain uses TRBV6-2 or TRBV6-3 with TRBJ2-1, with D perhaps being TRBD1 or TRBD2 (6 bases each). Between the trimmed V and J ends, which lost 8 bases and 7 bases, there was a span of 15 bases. This CDR3 has 13 residues. Germline loops: CDR1 MNHEY, CDR2 SVGEGT.

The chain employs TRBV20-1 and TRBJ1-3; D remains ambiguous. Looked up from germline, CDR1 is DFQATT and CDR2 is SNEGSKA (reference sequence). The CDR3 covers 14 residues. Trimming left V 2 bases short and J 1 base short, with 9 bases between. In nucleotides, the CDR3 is TGCAGTGCTAGAAGCCGAAGTTCTGGAAACACCATATATTTT. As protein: CSARSRSSGNTIYF.

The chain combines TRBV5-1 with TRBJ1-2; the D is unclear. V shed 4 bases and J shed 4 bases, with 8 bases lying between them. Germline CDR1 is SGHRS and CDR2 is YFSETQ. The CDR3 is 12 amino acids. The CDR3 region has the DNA TGCGCCAGCAGCGGAGCGTCCTATGGCTACACCTTC. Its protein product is CASSGASYGYTF.

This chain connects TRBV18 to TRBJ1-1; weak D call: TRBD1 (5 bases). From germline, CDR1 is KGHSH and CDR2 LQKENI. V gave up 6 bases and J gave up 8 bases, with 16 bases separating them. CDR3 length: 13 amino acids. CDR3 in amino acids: CASSPGQKVEAFF. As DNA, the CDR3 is TGTGCCAGCTCCCCTGGACAAAAAGTCGAAGCTTTCTTT.

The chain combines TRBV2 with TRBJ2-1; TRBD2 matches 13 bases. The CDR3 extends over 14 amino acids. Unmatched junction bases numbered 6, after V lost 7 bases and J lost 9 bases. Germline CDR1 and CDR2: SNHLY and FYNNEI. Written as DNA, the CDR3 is TGTGCCAGCATAGAACTAGCGGGGGGGATTGAGCAGTTCTTC. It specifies CASIELAGGIEQFF.